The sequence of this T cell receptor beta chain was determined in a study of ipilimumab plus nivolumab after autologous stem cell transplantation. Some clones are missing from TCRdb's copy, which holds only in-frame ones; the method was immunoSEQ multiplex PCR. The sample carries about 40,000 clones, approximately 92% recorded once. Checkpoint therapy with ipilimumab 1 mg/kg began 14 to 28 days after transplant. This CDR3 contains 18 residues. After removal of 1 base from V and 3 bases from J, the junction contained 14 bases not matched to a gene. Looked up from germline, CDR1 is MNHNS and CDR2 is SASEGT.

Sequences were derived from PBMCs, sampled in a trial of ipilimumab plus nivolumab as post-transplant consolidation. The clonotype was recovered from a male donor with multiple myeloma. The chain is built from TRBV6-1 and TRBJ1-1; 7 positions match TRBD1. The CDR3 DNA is TGTGCCAGCAGTGAAGGGGTATACAGGGGAAGGGGTCACACTGAAGCTTTCTTT. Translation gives CASSEGVYRGRGHTEAFF.